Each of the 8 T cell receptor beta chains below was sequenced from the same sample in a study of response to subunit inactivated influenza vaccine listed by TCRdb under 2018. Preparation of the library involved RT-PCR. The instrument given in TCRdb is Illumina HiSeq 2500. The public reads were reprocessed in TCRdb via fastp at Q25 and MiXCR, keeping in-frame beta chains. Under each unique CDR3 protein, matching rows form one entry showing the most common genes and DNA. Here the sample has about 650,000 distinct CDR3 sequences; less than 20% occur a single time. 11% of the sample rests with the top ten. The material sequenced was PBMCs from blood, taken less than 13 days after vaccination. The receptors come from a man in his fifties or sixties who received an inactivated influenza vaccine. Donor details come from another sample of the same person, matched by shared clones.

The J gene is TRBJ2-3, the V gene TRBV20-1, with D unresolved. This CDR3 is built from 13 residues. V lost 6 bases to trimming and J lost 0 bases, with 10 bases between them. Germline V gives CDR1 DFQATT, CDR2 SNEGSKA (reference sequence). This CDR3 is CSANQDSTDTQYF. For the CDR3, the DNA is TGCAGTGCGAACCAGGACAGCACAGATACGCAGTATTTT.

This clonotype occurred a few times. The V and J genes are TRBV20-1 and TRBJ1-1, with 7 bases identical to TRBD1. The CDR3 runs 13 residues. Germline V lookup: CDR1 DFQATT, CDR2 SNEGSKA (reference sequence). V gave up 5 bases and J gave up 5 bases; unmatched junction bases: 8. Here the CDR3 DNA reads TGCAGTGCTCCCGACAGGGTCGGAACTGAAGCTTTCTTT. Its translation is CSAPDRVGTEAFF.

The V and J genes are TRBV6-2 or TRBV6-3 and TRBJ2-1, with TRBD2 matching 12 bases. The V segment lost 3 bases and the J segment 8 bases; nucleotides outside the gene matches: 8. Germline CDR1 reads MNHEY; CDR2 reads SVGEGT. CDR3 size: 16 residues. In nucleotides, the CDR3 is TGTGCCAGCAGTTATGTGACTAGCGGGAGTAAAGATGAGCAGTTCTTC. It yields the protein CASSYVTSGSKDEQFF.

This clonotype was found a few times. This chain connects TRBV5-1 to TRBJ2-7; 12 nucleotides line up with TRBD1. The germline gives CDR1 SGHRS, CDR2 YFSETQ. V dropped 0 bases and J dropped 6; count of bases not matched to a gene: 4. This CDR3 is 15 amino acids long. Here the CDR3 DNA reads TGCGCCAGCAGCTTGGAGCCGGGACAGGGGGCCGAGCAGTACTTC. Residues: CASSLEPGQGAEQYF.

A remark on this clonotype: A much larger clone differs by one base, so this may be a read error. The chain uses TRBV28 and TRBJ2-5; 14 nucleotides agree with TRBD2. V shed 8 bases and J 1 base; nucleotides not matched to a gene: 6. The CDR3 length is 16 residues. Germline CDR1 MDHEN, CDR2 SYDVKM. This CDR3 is CASALGLAGGQETQYF. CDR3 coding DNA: TGTGCCAGCGCCCTAGGACTAGCGGGGGGCCAAGAGACCCAGTACTTC.

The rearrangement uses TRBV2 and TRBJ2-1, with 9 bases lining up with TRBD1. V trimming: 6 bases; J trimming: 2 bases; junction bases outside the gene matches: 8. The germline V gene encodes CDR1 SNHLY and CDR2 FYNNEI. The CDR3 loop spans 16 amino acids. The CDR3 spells CASSGDRARAYNEQFF. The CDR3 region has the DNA TGTGCCAGCAGCGGGGACAGGGCGAGGGCCTACAATGAGCAGTTCTTC.

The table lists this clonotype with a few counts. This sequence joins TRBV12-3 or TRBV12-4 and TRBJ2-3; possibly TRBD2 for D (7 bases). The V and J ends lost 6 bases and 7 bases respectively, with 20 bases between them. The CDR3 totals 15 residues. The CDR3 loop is CASSLRGGQRNTQYF. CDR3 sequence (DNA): TGTGCCAGCAGCCTGAGGGGGGGCCAGAGAAATACGCAGTATTTT.

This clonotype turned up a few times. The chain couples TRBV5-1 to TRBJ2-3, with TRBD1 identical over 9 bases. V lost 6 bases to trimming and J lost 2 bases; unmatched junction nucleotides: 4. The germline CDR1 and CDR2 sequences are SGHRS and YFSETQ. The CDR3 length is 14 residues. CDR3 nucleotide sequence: TGCGCCAGCATGGACAGGGGCGACACAGATACGCAGTATTTT. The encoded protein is CASMDRGDTDTQYF.